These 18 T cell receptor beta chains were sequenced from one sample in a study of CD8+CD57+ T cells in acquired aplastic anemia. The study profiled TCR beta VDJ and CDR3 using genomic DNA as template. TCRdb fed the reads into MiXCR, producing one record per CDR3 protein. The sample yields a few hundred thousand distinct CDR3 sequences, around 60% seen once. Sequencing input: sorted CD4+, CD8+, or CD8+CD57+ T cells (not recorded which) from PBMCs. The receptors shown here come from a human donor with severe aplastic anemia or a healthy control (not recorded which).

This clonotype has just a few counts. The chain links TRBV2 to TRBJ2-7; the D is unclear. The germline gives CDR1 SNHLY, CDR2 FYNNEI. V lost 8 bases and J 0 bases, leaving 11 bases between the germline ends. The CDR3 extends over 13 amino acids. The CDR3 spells CASQLWSSYEQYF. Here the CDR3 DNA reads TGTGCCAGCCAACTTTGGAGCTCCTACGAGCAGTACTTC.

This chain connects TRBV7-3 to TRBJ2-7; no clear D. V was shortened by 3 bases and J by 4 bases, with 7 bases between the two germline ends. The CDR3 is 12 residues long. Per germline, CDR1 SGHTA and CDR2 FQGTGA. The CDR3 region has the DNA TGTGCCAGCAGCTTCGAGGCATACGAGCAGTACTTC. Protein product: CASSFEAYEQYF.

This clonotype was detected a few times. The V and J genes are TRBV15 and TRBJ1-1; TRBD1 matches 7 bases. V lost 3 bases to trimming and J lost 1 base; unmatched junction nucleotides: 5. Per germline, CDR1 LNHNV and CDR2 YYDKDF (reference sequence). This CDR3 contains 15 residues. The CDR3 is CATSSHRGSNTEAFF. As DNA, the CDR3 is TGTGCCACCAGCAGTCACAGGGGCTCGAACACTGAAGCTTTCTTT.

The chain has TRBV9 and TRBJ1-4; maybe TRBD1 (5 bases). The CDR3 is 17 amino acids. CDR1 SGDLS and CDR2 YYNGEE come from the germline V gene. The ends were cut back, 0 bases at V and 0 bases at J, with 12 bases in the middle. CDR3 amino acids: CASSVGQTGATNEKLFF. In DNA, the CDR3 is TGTGCCAGCAGCGTAGGGCAGACGGGGGCAACTAATGAAAAACTGTTTTTT.

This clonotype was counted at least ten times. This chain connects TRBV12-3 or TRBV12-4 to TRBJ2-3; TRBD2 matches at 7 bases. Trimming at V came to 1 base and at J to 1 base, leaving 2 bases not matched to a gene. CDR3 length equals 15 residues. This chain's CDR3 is CASSLDAGGTDTQYF. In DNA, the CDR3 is TGTGCCAGCAGTTTAGACGCGGGGGGCACAGATACGCAGTATTTT.

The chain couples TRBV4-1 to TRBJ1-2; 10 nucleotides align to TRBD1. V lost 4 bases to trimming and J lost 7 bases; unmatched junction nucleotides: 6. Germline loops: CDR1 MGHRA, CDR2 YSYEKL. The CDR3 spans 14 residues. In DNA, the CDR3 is TGCGCCAGCAGCCCACGGGACAGGGGTTCTGGCTACACCTTC. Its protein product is CASSPRDRGSGYTF.

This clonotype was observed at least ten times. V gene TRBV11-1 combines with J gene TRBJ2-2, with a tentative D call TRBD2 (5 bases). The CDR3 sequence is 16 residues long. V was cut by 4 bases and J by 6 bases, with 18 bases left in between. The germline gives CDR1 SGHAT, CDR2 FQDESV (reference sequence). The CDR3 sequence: CASSSSLAKSSGELFF. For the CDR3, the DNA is TGTGCCAGCAGCTCCTCCCTAGCAAAAAGTTCCGGGGAGCTGTTTTTT.

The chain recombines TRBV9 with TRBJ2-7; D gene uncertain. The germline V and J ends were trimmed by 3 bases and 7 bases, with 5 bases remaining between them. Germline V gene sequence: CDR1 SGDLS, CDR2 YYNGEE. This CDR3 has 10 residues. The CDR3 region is CASSEREQYF. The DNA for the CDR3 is TGTGCCAGCAGCGAGAGGGAGCAGTACTTC.

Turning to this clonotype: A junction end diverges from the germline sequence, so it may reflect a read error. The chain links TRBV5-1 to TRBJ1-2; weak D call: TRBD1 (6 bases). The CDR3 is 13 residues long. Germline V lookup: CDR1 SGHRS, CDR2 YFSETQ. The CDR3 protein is CASSLVGAGGYAF. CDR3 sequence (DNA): TGCGCCAGCAGCTTGGTGGGGGCGGGAGGCTACGCCTTC.

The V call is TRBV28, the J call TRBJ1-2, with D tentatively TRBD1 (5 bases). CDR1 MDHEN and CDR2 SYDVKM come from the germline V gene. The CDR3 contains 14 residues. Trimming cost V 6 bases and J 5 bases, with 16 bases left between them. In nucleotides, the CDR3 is TGTGCCAGCAGGGGTGGGGGAGGGAGATATGGCTACACCTTC. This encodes CASRGGGGRYGYTF.

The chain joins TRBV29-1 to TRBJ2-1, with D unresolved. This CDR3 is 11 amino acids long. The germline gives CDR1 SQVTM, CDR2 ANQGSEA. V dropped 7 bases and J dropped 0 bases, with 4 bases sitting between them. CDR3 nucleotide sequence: TGCAGCGGGGGCTCCTACAATGAGCAGTTCTTC. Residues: CSGGSYNEQFF.

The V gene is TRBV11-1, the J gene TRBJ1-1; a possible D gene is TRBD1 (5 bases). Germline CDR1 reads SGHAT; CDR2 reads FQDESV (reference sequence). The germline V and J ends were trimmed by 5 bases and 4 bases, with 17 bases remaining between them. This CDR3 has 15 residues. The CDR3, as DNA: TGTGCCAGCAGCGTAGGGTCTACCGGGGGCACTGAAGCTTTCTTT. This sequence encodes CASSVGSTGGTEAFF.

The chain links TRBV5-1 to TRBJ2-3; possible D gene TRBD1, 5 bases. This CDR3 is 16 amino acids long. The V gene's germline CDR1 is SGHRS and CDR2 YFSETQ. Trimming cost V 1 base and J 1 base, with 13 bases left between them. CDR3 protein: CASSLWGGKRTDTQYF. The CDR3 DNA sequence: TGCGCCAGCAGCTTGTGGGGCGGTAAGCGCACAGATACGCAGTATTTT. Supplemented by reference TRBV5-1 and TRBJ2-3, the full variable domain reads KAGVTQTPRYLIKTRGQQVTLSCSPISGHRSVSWYQQTPGQGLQFLFEYFSETQRNKGNFPGRFSGRQFSNSRSEMNVSTLELGDSALYLCASSLWGGKRTDTQYFGPGTRLTVL.

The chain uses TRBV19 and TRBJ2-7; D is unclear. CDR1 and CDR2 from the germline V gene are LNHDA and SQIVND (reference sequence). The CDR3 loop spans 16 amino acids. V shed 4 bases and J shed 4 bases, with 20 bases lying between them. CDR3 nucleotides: TGTGCCAGTAGTAGTGCGGCGGAGTTTCCCTTTTACGAGCAGTACTTC. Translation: CASSSAAEFPFYEQYF.

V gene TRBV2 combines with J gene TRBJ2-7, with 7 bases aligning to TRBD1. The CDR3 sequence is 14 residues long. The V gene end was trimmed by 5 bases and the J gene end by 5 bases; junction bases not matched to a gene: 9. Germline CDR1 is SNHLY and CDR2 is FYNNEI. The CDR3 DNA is TGTGCCAGCAGTTTGGGGACAGACCTACACGAGCAGTACTTC. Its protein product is CASSLGTDLHEQYF. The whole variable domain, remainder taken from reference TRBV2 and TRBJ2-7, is EPEVTQTPSHQVTQMGQEVILRCVPISNHLYFYWYRQILGQKVEFLVSFYNNEISEKSEIFDDQFSVERPDGSNFTLKIRSTKLEDSAMYFCASSLGTDLHEQYFGPGTRLTVT.

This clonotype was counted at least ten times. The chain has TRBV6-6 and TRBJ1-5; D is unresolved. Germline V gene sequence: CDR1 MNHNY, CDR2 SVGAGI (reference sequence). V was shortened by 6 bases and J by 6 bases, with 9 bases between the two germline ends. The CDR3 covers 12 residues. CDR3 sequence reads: CASSSRGQPQHF. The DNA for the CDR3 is TGTGCCAGCAGCTCACGGGGTCAGCCCCAGCATTTT.

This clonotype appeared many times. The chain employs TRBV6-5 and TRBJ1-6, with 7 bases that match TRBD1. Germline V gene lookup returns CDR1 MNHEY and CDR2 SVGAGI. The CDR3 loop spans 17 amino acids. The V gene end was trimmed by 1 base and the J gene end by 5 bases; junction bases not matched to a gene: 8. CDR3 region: CASSYFPTGKHNSPLHF. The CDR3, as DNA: TGTGCCAGCAGTTACTTCCCGACAGGGAAGCATAATTCACCCCTCCACTTT.

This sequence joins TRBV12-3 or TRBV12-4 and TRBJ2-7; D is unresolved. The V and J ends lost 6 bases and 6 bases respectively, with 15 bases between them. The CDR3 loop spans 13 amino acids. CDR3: CASSPNPTTEQYF. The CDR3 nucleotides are TGTGCCAGCAGCCCCAACCCCACTACCGAGCAGTACTTC.